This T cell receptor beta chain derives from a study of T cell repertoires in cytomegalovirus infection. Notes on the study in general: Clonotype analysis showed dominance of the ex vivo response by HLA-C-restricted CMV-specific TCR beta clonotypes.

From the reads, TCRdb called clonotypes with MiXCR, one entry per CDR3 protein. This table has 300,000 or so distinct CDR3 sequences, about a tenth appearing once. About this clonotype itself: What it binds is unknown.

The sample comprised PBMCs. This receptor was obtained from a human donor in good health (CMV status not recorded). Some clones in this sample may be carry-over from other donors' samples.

The CDR3 DNA reads TGTGCCAGCAGCCAGACTAGCGGGGTGCAGTTCTTC. Translation: CASSQTSGVQFF. The rearrangement joins TRBV6-5 to TRBJ2-1; TRBD2 agrees at 11 bases. V shed 6 bases, J shed 12 bases, and the junction held 4 bases outside the gene matches. The CDR3 is made up of 12 amino acids. Germline V gene data show CDR1 as MNHEY and CDR2 as SVGAGI.